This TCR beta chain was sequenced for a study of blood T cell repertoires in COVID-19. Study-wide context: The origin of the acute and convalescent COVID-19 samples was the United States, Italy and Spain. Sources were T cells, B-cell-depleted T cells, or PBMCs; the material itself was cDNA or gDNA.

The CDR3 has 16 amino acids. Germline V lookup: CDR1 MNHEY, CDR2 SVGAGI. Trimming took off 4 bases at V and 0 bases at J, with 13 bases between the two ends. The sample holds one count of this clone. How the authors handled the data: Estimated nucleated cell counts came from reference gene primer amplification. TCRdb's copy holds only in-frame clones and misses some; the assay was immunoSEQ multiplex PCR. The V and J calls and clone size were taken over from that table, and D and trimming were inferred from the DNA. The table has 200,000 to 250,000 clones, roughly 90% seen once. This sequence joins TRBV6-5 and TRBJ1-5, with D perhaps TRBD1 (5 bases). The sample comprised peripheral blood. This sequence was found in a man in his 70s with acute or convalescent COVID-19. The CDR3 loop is CASSCRTHYSNQPQHF. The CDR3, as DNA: TGTGCCAGCAGTTGCCGGACACATTATAGCAATCAGCCCCAGCATTTT.